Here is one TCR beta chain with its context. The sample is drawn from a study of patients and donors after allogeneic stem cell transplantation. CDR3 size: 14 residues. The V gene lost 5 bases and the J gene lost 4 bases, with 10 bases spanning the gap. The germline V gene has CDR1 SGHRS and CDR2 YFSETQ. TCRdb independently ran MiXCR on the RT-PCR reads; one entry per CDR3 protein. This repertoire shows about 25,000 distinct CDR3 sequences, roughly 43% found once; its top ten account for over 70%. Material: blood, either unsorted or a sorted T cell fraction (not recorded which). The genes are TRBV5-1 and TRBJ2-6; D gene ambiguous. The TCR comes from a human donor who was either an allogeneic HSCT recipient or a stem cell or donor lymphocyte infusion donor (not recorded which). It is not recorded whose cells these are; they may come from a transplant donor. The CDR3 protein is CASRQPGGANVLTF. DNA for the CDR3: TGCGCCAGCAGACAGCCAGGCGGGGCCAACGTCCTGACTTTC.